The 28 T cell receptor beta chains listed next were all sequenced from one sample in a study of tumor-infiltrating lymphocytes in primary liver carcinoma. cDNA specific to TCR beta was made from around 530 ng of total RNA, with a constant-region primer employed for priming. Generation of the TCR beta libraries relied on three nested multiplex PCR rounds using slightly modified ARM-PCR. For around 11 cycles apiece, the opening two PCR rounds ran with TRBV1-TRBV30 forward primers and a C-beta reverse primer. One entry per CDR3 protein results from TCRdb running MiXCR on the multiplex PCR reads. The profile shows 100,000 to 150,000 distinct CDR3 sequences, approximately 64% of them singletons. The 20-30 mg bulk tissue piece was not sorted before simultaneous RNA and DNA extraction. The source material was liver tumor tissue from sampling region 3. Documented subset: tumor region T3, left-lateral pole. These TCRs come from a woman between 55 and 75 years old with primary liver carcinoma and hepatitis B virus infection.

The chain carries TRBV6-1 and TRBJ2-7; 10 bases agree with TRBD1. The CDR3 is made up of 16 amino acids. Germline V lookup: CDR1 MNHNS, CDR2 SASEGT. V was pared by 4 bases and J by 2 bases, with 8 bases of the junction left unmatched. The CDR3 reads CASSGEDRGAAYEQYF. DNA for the CDR3: TGTGCCAGCAGTGGGGAGGACAGGGGGGCTGCCTACGAGCAGTACTTC.

This clonotype was observed at least ten times. V is TRBV6-6 and J is TRBJ2-7; D may correspond to TRBD1 or TRBD2 (5 bases each). With 6 bases removed from V and 1 base from J, the gap between germline ends came to 13 bases. CDR3 size: 14 residues. CDR1 and CDR2 (germline): MNHNY, SVGAGI (reference sequence). Here the CDR3 DNA reads TGTGCCAGCAGGCGCAGGGACGGATCCTACGAGCAGTACTTC. Its translation is CASRRRDGSYEQYF.

The gene calls are TRBV29-1 and TRBJ2-5; 10 positions agree with TRBD1. The CDR3 covers 13 residues. In germline, CDR1 is SQVTM, CDR2 ANQGSEA. Trimming removed 7 bases from V and 14 bases from J; junction bases left unmatched: 16. As DNA, the CDR3 is TGCAGCGCTATGACAGGGGGCCGAGAGACTCACTACTTC. Protein sequence: CSAMTGGRETHYF.

This clonotype has just one count. At one boundary the junction diverges from the germline segment, which might be a read error. The chain joins TRBV11-2 to TRBJ2-7; D call uncertain. Germline lookup yields CDR1 SGHAT and CDR2 FQNNGV. The CDR3 is 14 amino acids. CDR3 in amino acids: CTSSFGRASYEQYF. The CDR3 DNA reads TGTACCAGCAGCTTCGGAAGGGCGTCCTACGAGCAGTACTTT.

Comments on this clonotype: It may be a read error: a sequence one base away is much more abundant. The rearrangement links TRBV5-4 to TRBJ2-7; TRBD1 or TRBD2 may be the D gene (5 bases each). CDR3 length: 13 amino acids. Germline-derived CDR1 and CDR2 are SGHNT and YYREEE (reference sequence). The V end was cut by 10 bases, the J end by 4 bases, with 18 bases between. This chain's CDR3 is CAAGSGRFYEQYF. The CDR3 DNA follows: TGTGCCGCCGGATCAGGGAGATTTTACGAGCAGTACTTC.

This clonotype was picked up a small number of times. This clone may be a read error of a much larger clone one base away. The rearrangement joins TRBV6-5 to TRBJ1-1; D not certain. There are 15 residues in the CDR3. Germline CDR1 is MNHEY and CDR2 is SVGAGI. Trimming shortened V by 0 bases and J by 4 bases, and 12 bases separated the two germline ends. The CDR3 protein is CASSYSVMLGTEAFF. The CDR3 nucleotides read TGTGCCAGCAGTTACTCTGTTATGTTGGGCACTGAAGCTTTCTTT.

This clonotype came up a few times. One end of the junction varies from germline; a read error may be responsible. This sequence joins TRBV11-2 and TRBJ2-3, with 8 nucleotides matching TRBD2. The germline CDR1 and CDR2 sequences are SGHAT and FQNNGV. This CDR3 is built from 15 residues. The CDR3, as DNA: TGTGCCAGTAGCCCTGGTCTAGCGGGCCCAGATGCGCAGTATTTT. Translating it yields CASSPGLAGPDAQYF.

CDR3: CASSPSRNYLLQGTGELFF. CDR3 nucleotide sequence: TGTGCCAGCAGCCCGTCCCGGAACTACCTTCTACAGGGGACCGGGGAGCTGTTTTTT. The rearrangement links TRBV7-8 to TRBJ2-2; the match to TRBD1 covers 7 bases. Germline lookup yields CDR1 SGHVS and CDR2 FQNEAQ. CDR3 length equals 19 residues. The V and J ends lost 5 bases and 5 bases, in that order; junction bases with no gene match: 20.

The chain employs TRBV11-3 and TRBJ2-1, with 8 bases lining up with TRBD1. CDR1 and CDR2 (germline): SGHNT, YENEEA. The CDR3 contains 13 residues. CDR3 region: CTNRGAGYNEQFF. CDR3 DNA: TGTACCAACAGGGGGGCCGGGTACAATGAGCAGTTCTTC.

Turning to this clonotype: Being one base from a much bigger clone, this may be a read error. This sequence joins TRBV4-1 and TRBJ1-3, with unresolved D. The ends were cut back, 6 bases at V and 6 bases at J, with 12 bases in the middle. Germline CDR1 reads MGHRA; CDR2 reads YSYEKL. The CDR3 sequence is 13 residues long. CDR3 residues: CASSITRENTIYF. CDR3 nucleotides: TGCGCCAGCAGTATCACTCGTGAAAACACCATATATTTT.

This clonotype was observed many times. This chain joins TRBV28 and TRBJ2-7; D is possibly TRBD2 (5 bases). Germline CDR1 is MDHEN and CDR2 is SYDVKM. The CDR3 length is 15 residues. The V end lost 5 bases, the J end lost 0 bases, and 14 bases lay between the germline ends. The CDR3 sequence: CASSDIGLSSYEQYF. The CDR3 nucleotides read TGTGCCAGCAGTGACATCGGACTTAGCTCCTACGAGCAGTACTTC.

This clonotype was observed at least ten times. V is TRBV11-1 and J is TRBJ2-3; 10 bases match TRBD2. The CDR3 totals 16 residues. Per the germline V gene, CDR1 is SGHAT and CDR2 is FQDESV (reference sequence). Trimming removed 5 bases from V and 0 bases from J; junction bases left unmatched: 5. DNA for the CDR3: TGTGCCAGCAGCACCGGACTAGCGGCTAGCACAGATACGCAGTATTTT. Protein sequence: CASSTGLAASTDTQYF. The variable domain in full, completed from reference TRBV11-1 and TRBJ2-3, reads EAEVAQSPRYKITEKSQAVAFWCDPISGHATLYWYRQILGQGPELLVQFQDESVVDDSQLPKDRFSAERLKGVDSTLKIQPAELGDSAMYLCASSTGLAASTDTQYFGPGTRLTVL.

The chain has TRBV5-6 and TRBJ2-7, with D possibly being TRBD2 (5 bases). Trimming stripped 4 bases from V and 13 bases from J, with 24 bases between. CDR1 SGHDT and CDR2 YYEEEE come from the germline V gene. The CDR3 has 14 amino acids. CDR3 DNA: TGTGCCAGCAGCACGGACTGGGCATTCTACGAACAATACTTC. Amino acids: CASSTDWAFYEQYF.

As to this clonotype: A much larger clonotype is one base distant, so this may be a read error. The chain has TRBV6-5 and TRBJ2-6; D not certain. Germline V gene lookup returns CDR1 MNHEY and CDR2 SVGAGI. This CDR3 is built from 15 residues. Trimming removed 4 bases from V and 0 bases from J, with 7 bases in between. The CDR3 spells CASSSPHSGANVLTF. The CDR3 bases are TGTGCCAGCAGTTCCCCACACTCTGGGGCCAACGTCCTGACTTTC.

Points on this clonotype: The junction and the germline gene differ at one end; a read error may be behind it. The J gene is TRBJ2-5, the V gene TRBV29-1, with 8 bases matching TRBD2. CDR3 size: 14 residues. CDR1 and CDR2 (germline): SQVTM, ANQGSEA. The CDR3 reads CIVAAAGAIETQYF. CDR3 bases: TGTATAGTTGCGGCAGCGGGGGCCATAGAGACCCAGTACTTC.

This clonotype appeared once. The junction differs from germline at one of its ends, possibly a read error. J is TRBJ2-3 and V is TRBV11-2; the D gene is possibly TRBD2 (6 bases). This CDR3 is built from 14 residues. Germline V gene data show CDR1 as SGHAT and CDR2 as FQNNGV. The CDR3 loop reads CASGLKSGPGEQYF. The CDR3 nucleotides read TGTGCCAGCGGCTTAAAGAGTGGACCGGGGGAGCAGTATTTT.

A remark on this clonotype: One end of the junction does not line up with germline, which may come from a read error. This chain joins TRBV11-2 and TRBJ2-2, with no clear D. The CDR3 covers 15 residues. CDR1 and CDR2 from the germline V gene are SGHAT and FQNNGV. The chain's CDR3 is CVSSLGTWTTGELFF. As DNA, the CDR3 is TGTGTCAGCAGCTTAGGTACTTGGACCACTGGGGAGCTGTTTTTT.

This clonotype has at least ten counts. The chain employs TRBV12-3 or TRBV12-4 and TRBJ1-1, with D uncertain. The CDR3 has 12 amino acids. Trimming removed 2 bases at V and 8 bases at J, with 9 bases between. CDR3 residues: CASSLSEREAFF. In DNA form, the CDR3 reads TGTGCCAGCAGTTTATCGGAAAGAGAAGCTTTCTTT.

This clonotype was seen ten or more times. The rearrangement joins TRBV29-1 to TRBJ2-3; tentative D call: TRBD2 (6 bases). V dropped 4 bases and J dropped 6 bases, with 17 bases sitting between them. From germline, CDR1 is SQVTM and CDR2 ANQGSEA. The CDR3 is 14 residues long. This chain's CDR3 is CSVGRGGSTDTQYF. The CDR3 DNA is TGCAGCGTTGGAAGAGGAGGGAGTACGGATACGCAGTATTTT.

Concerning this clonotype: This may arise from a read error, as a much more abundant clone is one base away. V is TRBV10-2 and J is TRBJ1-6; D is uncertain. The germline CDR1 and CDR2 sequences are WSHSY and SAAADI. CDR3 length: 14 residues. The ends were cut back, 7 bases at V and 7 bases at J, with 14 bases in the middle. The DNA for the CDR3 is TGCGCCAGCAAACCGGCCGGGAGAAATTCACCCCTCCACTTT. Translation: CASKPAGRNSPLHF.

In regard to this clonotype: This could be a read error, since a much larger clone is one nucleotide away. The genes are TRBV5-4 and TRBJ2-1, with 8 bases lining up with TRBD2. The germline V gene has CDR1 SGHNT and CDR2 YYREEE (reference sequence). This CDR3 spans 15 amino acids. The CDR3 sequence is CASSLGQGLGNEHFF. The CDR3, as DNA: TGTGCCAGCAGCTTGGGTCAGGGACTAGGCAATGAGCACTTCTTC.

Regarding this clonotype: The junction departs from germline at one end; a sequencing error may be responsible. V usage is TRBV12-3 or TRBV12-4 and J usage is TRBJ1-4; D unclear. The CDR3 loop spans 14 amino acids. CDR3 DNA: TGTGCCAGCAGTTTATCTGGGGTTTCTGAAGAACTGTTTTTT. This codes for CASSLSGVSEELFF.

A note on this clonotype: An end of the junction does not agree with germline; a read error may underlie this. The chain employs TRBV6-6 and TRBJ1-2; D not resolved. The germline V gene encodes CDR1 MNHNY and CDR2 SVGAGI (reference sequence). This CDR3 spans 12 amino acids. The CDR3, as DNA: TGTGCCAGCAGTTCCGCGTCCTGTGGCTATACCTTC. Its translation is CASSSASCGYTF.

Regarding this clonotype: A read error may produce the germline difference seen at one junction end. The rearrangement uses TRBV11-3 and TRBJ2-1, with 7 bases aligning to TRBD2. CDR3 size: 17 residues. Looked up from germline, CDR1 is SGHNT and CDR2 is YENEEA. The CDR3 region is CASRLGRGEWGADEQFF. The CDR3, as DNA: TGTGCCAGCAGATTAGGTCGGGGGGAGTGGGGTGCCGATGAGCAGTTCTTT.

V gene TRBV28 combines with J gene TRBJ2-5, with TRBD2 matching over 8 bases. Germline V gene lookup returns CDR1 MDHEN and CDR2 SYDVKM. The CDR3 extends over 15 amino acids. V lost 2 bases and J lost 5; bases outside the gene matches: 7. CDR3 sequence (DNA): TGTGCCAGCAGTTTAACGGGAGGGCCTAAGGAGACCCAGTACTTC. It is translated as CASSLTGGPKETQYF.

The gene calls are TRBV5-1 and TRBJ2-1; 10 bases are a match to TRBD2. CDR3 size: 15 residues. The V and J ends lost 8 bases and 5 bases, in that order; junction bases with no gene match: 10. The germline gives CDR1 SGHRS, CDR2 YFSETQ. The CDR3 DNA follows: TGCGCCAGTCTCCCCGAAGCGGGAGGGAACAATGAGCAGTTCTTC. Translated, it gives CASLPEAGGNNEQFF. The entire variable domain, with the rest obtained from reference TRBV5-1 and TRBJ2-1, is as follows: KAGVTQTPRYLIKTRGQQVTLSCSPISGHRSVSWYQQTPGQGLQFLFEYFSETQRNKGNFPGRFSGRQFSNSRSEMNVSTLELGDSALYLCASLPEAGGNNEQFFGPGTRLTVL.

In its sample, this clonotype was seen once. One end of the junction varies from germline; a read error may be responsible. The rearrangement links TRBV10-3 to TRBJ1-1; tentatively, D is TRBD1 (5 bases). CDR3 length: 13 residues. The germline CDR1 and CDR2 sequences are ENHRY and SYGVKD. DNA for the CDR3: TGTGCCACCAGTGAGTCGGGGACGATCGAAGCTTTCTTT. Translated, it gives CATSESGTIEAFF.

This clonotype was found once. The rearrangement joins TRBV11-3 to TRBJ2-1; D is uncertain. V gave up 5 bases and J gave up 4 bases, with 18 bases separating them. CDR1 is SGHNT and CDR2 is YENEEA in the germline V gene. CDR3 length: 16 residues. CDR3 loop: CASSPSGDSSYNEQFF. The CDR3 DNA follows: TGTGCCAGCAGCCCCTCCGGAGATTCCAGTTACAATGAGCAGTTCTTC.